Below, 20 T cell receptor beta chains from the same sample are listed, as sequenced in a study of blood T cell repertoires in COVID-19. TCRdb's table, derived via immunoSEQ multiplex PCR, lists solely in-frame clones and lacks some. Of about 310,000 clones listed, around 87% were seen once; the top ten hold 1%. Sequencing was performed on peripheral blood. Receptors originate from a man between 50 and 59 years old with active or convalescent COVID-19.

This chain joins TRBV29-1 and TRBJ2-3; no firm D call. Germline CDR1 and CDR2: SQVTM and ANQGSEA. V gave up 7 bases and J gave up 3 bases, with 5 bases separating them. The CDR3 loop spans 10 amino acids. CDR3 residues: CSALTDTQYF. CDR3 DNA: TGCAGCGCCCTTACAGATACGCAGTATTTT.

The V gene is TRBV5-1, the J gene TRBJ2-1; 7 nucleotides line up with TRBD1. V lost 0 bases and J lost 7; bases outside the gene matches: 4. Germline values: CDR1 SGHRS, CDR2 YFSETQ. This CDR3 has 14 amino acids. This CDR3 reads CASSLEGTVNEQFF. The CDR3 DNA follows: TGCGCCAGCAGCTTGGAAGGGACAGTAAATGAGCAGTTCTTC.

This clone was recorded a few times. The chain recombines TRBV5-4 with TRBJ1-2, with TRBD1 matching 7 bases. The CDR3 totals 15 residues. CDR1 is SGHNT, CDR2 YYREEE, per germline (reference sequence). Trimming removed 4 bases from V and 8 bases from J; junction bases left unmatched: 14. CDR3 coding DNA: TGTGCCAGCAGCACACAATCGGGACAGCAAGTGGGCTACACCTTC. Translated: CASSTQSGQQVGYTF.

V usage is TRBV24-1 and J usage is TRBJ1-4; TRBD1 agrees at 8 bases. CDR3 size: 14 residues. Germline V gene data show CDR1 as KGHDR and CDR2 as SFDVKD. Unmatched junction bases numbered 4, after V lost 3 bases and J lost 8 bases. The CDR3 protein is CATSDTTGAEKLFF. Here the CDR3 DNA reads TGTGCCACCAGTGATACGACAGGGGCCGAAAAACTGTTTTTT.

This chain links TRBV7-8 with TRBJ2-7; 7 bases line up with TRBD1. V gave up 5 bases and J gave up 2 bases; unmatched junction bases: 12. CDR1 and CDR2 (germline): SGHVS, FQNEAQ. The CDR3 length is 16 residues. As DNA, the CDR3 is TGTGCCAGCAGCCCGAGTTGGACAGGCTACACCTACGAGCAGTACTTC. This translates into CASSPSWTGYTYEQYF.

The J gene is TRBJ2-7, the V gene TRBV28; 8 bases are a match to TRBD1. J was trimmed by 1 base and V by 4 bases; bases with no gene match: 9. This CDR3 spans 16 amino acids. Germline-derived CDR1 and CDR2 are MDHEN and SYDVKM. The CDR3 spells CASSSPGTGRSYEQYF. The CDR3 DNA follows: TGTGCCAGCAGTTCTCCCGGGACAGGCCGATCCTACGAGCAGTACTTC.

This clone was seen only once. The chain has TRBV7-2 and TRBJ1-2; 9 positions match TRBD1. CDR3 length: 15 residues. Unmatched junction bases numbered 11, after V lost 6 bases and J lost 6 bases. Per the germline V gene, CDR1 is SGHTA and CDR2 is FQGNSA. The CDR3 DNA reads TGTGCCAGCAGTCGACCGGGACAGGGCCGGGATGGCTACACCTTC. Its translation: CASSRPGQGRDGYTF.

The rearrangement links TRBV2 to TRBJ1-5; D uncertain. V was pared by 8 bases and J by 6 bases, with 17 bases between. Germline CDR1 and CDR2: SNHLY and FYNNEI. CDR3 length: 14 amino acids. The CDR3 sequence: CASGGVGYSQPQHF. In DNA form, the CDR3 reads TGTGCCAGCGGAGGAGTAGGTTATAGTCAGCCCCAGCATTTT.

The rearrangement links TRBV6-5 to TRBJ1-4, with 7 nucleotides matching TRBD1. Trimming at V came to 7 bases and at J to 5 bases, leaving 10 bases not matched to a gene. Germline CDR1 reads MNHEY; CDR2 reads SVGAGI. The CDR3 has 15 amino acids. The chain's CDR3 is CASTGAGQRNEKLFF. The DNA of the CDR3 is TGTGCCAGCACCGGGGCGGGACAGAGGAATGAAAAACTGTTTTTT.

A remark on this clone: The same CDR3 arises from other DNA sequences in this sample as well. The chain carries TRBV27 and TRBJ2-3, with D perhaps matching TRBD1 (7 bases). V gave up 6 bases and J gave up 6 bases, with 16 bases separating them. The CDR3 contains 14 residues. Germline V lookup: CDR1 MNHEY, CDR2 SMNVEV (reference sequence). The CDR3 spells CASSLLAGGDTQYF. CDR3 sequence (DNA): TGTGCCAGCAGCCTCCTCGCAGGGGGGGATACGCAGTATTTT.

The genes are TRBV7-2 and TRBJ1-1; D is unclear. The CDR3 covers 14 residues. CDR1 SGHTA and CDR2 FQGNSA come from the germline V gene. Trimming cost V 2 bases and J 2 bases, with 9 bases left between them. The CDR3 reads CASSLRRSNTEAFF. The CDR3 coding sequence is TGTGCCAGCAGCTTAAGACGGAGTAACACTGAAGCTTTCTTT.

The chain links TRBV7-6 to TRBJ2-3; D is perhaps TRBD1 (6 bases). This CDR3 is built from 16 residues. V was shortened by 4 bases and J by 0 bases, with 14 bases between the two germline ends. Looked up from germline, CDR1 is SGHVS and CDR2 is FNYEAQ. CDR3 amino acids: CASSSTPDRSTDTQYF. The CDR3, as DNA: TGTGCCAGCAGCTCCACTCCGGACAGAAGCACAGATACGCAGTATTTT.

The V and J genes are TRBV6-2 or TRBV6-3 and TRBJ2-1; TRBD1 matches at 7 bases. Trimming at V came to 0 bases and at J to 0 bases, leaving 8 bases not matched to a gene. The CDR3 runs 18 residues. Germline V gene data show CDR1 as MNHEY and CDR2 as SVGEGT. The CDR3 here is CASSYSAKGASSYNEQFF. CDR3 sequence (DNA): TGTGCCAGCAGTTACTCGGCTAAGGGGGCTAGCTCCTACAATGAGCAGTTCTTC.

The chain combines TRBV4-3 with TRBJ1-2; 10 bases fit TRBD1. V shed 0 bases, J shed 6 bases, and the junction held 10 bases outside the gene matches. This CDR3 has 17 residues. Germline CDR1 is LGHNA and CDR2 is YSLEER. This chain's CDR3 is CASSQETGTGVEDGYTF. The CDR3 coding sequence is TGCGCCAGCAGCCAAGAGACAGGGACAGGGGTCGAGGATGGCTACACCTTC.

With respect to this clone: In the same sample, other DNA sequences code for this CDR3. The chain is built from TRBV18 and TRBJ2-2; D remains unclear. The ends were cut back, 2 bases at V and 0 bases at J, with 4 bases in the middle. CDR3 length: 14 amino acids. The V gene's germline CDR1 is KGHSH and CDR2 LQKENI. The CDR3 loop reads CASSPTANTGELFF. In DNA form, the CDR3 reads TGTGCCAGCTCACCAACAGCGAACACCGGGGAGCTGTTTTTT. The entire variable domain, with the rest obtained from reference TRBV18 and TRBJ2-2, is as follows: NAGVMQNPRHLVRRRGQEARLRCSPMKGHSHVYWYRQLPEEGLKFMVYLQKENIIDESGMPKERFSAEFPKEGPSILRIQQVVRGDSAAYFCASSPTANTGELFFGEGSRLTVL.

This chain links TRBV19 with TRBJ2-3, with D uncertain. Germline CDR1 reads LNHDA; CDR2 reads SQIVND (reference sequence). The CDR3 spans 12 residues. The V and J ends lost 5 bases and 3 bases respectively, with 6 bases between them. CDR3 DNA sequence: TGTGCCAGTAGTTCCCGGACAGATACGCAGTATTTT. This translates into CASSSRTDTQYF.

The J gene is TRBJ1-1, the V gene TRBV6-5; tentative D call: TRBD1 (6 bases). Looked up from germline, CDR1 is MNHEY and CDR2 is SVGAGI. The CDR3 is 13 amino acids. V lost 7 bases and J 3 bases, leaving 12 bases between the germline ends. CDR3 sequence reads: CASNSYRDTEAFF. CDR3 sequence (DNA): TGTGCCAGCAATTCCTACAGGGACACTGAAGCTTTCTTT.

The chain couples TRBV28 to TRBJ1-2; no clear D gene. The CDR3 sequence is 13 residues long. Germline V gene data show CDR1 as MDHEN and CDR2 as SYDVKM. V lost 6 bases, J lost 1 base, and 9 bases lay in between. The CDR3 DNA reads TGTGCCAGCAGCTACGGGAGTAACTATGGCTACACCTTC. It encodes CASSYGSNYGYTF.

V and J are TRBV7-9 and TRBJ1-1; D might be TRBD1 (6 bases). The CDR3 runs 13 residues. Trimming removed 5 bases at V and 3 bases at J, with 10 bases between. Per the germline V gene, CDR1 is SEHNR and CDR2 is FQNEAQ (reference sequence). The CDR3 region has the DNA TGTGCCAGCAGCGCCCGGACAGACACTGAAGCTTTCTTT. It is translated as CASSARTDTEAFF.

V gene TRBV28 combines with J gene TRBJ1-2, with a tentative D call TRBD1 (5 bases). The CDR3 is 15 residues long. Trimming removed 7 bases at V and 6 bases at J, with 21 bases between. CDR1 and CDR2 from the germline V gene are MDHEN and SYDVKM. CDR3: CASNMEGTQGNGYTF. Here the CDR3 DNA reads TGTGCCAGCAACATGGAGGGCACGCAGGGCAATGGCTACACCTTC.